This is a list of T cell receptor beta chains from one sample in a study of T cells in Graves' hyperthyroidism and ophthalmopathy. A single record per CDR3 protein comes from TCRdb applying MiXCR to the multiplex PCR reads. The sample has some 770,000 distinct CDR3 sequences; 16% are singletons. Sequencing was done on a sample of blood. The source of these receptors is a young man with Graves' hyperthyroidism. The CDR3 runs from the conserved cysteine through the conserved F or W. The order of the fields is J gene, clone size, D gene, V gene, CDR3 DNA, CDR3 protein. A D gene is named only where the DNA matches it firmly. Not all rows give a size; the values are once, few, many and, for expanded clones, a class.

>TRBJ2-1|NA|NA|TRBV19
TGTGCCAGTAGTGCTCAGAGGGGTCTCTACAATGAGCAGTTCTTC
CASSAQRGLYNEQFF
>TRBJ2-1|few|TRBD1|TRBV24-1
TGTGCCACCAGTGAAGCAGGGACAGGGGGTCACAATGAGCAGTTCTTC
CATSEAGTGGHNEQFF
>TRBJ2-5|NA|NA|TRBV30
TGTGCCTGGAGTTGGGGGGGCGGAGAGACCCAGTACTTC
CAWSWGGGETQYF
>TRBJ2-1|many|NA|TRBV7-8
TGTGCCAGCAGTTCCATGGAGGCCTTTTTCAACAATGAGCAGTTCTTC
CASSSMEAFFNNEQFF
>TRBJ2-5|NA|NA|TRBV12-3/TRBV12-4
TGTGCCAGCAGTTTAGGAGGGTGGCAGGTGGCAGACTTAGAGACCCAGTACTTC
CASSLGGWQVADLETQYF
>TRBJ1-6|NA|NA|TRBV6-1
TGTGCCAGCTGTAGGTTGCAGGGGCATTCACCCCTCCACTTT
CASCRLQGHSPLHF
>TRBJ1-5|many|NA|TRBV30
TGTGCCTGGAGTGTATCTCGGGGGGATCAGCCCCAGCATTTT
CAWSVSRGDQPQHF
>TRBJ1-6|few|NA|TRBV5-1
TGCGCCAGCAGCTTGGTGATGGGGGAGAATTCACCCCTCCACTTT
CASSLVMGENSPLHF
>TRBJ2-3|many|TRBD1|TRBV18
TGTGCCAGCTCACCTCCGGGACAGCGCACAGATACGCAGTATTTT
CASSPPGQRTDTQYF
>TRBJ2-2|few|TRBD2|TRBV29-1
TGCAGCGTTGAACTAGCGGGAAACACCGGGGAGCTGTTTTTT
CSVELAGNTGELFF
>TRBJ2-1|few|NA|TRBV6-2/TRBV6-3
TGTGCCAGCAGTCATGAGGGTGGGTCCTACAATGAGCAGTTCTTC
CASSHEGGSYNEQFF
>TRBJ2-5|many|NA|TRBV2
TGTGCCAGCAGTGAGATAGCGGTATTACAAGAGACCCAGTACTTC
CASSEIAVLQETQYF
>TRBJ2-1|NA|TRBD1|TRBV18
TGTGCCAGCCCACGTCCCGGGACAGGGGTGAGTGAGCAGTTCTTC
CASPRPGTGVSEQFF
>TRBJ2-7|NA|NA|TRBV19
TGTGCCAGTAGTAGACTGGACGGCTACGAGCAGTACTTC
CASSRLDGYEQYF
>TRBJ2-2|NA|NA|TRBV9
TGTGCCAGCTACCCCGACCCAATTAACACCGGGGAGCTGTTTTTT
CASYPDPINTGELFF
>TRBJ2-1|NA|NA|TRBV28
TGTGCCATCCATGGGAAGAGCTCCTACAATGAGCAGTTCTTC
CAIHGKSSYNEQFF
>TRBJ2-3|NA|TRBD1|TRBV7-7
TGTGCCAGCAGCCCGACAGGGGCGAGCCCAGATACGCAGTATTTT
CASSPTGASPDTQYF
>TRBJ2-7|many|TRBD2|TRBV28
TGTGCCAGCAGTCCCCCGGGACTAGCGGGAGAGTACGAGCAGTACTTC
CASSPPGLAGEYEQYF